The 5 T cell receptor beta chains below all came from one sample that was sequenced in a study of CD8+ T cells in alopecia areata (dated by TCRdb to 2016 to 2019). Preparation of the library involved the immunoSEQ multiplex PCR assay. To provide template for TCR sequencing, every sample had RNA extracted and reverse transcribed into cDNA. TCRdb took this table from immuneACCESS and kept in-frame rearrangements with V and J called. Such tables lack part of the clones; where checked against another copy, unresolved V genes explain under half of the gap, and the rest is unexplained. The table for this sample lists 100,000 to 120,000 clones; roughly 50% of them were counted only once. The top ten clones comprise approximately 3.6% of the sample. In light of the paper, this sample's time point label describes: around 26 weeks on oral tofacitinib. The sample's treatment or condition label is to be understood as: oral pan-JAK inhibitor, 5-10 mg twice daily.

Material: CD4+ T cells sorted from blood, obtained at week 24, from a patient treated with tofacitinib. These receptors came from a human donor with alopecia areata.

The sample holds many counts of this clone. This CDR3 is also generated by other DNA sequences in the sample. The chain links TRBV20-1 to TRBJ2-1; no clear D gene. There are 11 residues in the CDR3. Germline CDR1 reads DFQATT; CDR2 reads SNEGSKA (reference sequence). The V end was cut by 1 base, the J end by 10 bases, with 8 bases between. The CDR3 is CSARGLDEQFF. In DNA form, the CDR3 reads TGCAGTGCTAGAGGCCTAGACGAGCAGTTCTTC.

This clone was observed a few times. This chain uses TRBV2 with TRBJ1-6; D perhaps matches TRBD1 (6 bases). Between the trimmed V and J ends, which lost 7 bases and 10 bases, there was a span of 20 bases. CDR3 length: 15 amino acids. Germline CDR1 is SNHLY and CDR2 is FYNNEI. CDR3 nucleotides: TGTGCCAGCACCCCCGGACCACAGGGTGGATCACCCCTCCACTTT. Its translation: CASTPGPQGGSPLHF.

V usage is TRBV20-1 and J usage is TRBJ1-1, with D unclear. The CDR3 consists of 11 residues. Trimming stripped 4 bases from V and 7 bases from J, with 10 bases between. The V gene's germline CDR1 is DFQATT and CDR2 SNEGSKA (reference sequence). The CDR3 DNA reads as TGCAGTGCTAAGGGCCCACGTGAAGCTTTCTTT. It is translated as CSAKGPREAFF.

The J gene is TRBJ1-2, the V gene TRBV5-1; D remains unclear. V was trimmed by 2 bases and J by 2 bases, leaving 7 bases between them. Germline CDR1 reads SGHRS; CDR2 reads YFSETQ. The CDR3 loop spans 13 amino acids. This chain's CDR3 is CASSLVENYGYTF. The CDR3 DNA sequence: TGCGCCAGCAGCTTAGTAGAGAACTATGGCTACACCTTC.

CDR3 bases: TGCAGCGTCCGAATAGGGACCGGGGAGCTGTTTTTT. Its translation is CSVRIGTGELFF. This sequence joins TRBV29-1 and TRBJ2-2; no clear D gene. This CDR3 comprises 12 residues. Trimming took off 6 bases at V and 5 bases at J, with 10 bases between the two ends. The germline V gene encodes CDR1 SQVTM and CDR2 ANQGSEA.